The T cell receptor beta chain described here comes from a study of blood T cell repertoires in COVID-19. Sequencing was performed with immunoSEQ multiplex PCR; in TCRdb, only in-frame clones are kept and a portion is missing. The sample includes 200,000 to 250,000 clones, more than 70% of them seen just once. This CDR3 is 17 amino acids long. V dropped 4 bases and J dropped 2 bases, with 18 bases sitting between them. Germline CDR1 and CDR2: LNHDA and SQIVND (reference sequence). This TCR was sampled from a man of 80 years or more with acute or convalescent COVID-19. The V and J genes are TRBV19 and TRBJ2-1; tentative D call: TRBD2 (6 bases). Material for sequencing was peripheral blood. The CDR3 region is CASSTLRAGSTYNEQFF. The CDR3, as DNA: TGTGCCAGTAGTACCCTCCGGGCCGGGAGCACCTACAATGAGCAGTTCTTC.